Below are 23 T cell receptor beta chains sequenced from a single sample in a study of identical twins. TCRdb redid the calling of the 5' RACE reads with MiXCR, one entry per CDR3 protein. The table shows about 240,000 distinct CDR3 sequences, with over 9.5% occurring only once. These data were also reused for a study on yellow fever vaccine responses in identical twins.

What was sequenced was memory (CD45RO+) T cells sorted from blood. These receptors all come from a woman aged 18-29 years in good health.

The chain uses TRBV7-3 and TRBJ2-3; D is undetermined. V was cut by 5 bases and J by 2 bases, with 11 bases left in between. This CDR3 contains 14 residues. Germline values: CDR1 SGHTA, CDR2 FQGTGA. The CDR3 DNA reads TGTGCCAGCAGCCGACTGGGCCTCACAGATACGCAGTATTTT. Translation: CASSRLGLTDTQYF.

This clonotype was detected ten times or more. This chain joins TRBV27 and TRBJ2-1, with D possibly TRBD2 on 5 matching bases. Between the trimmed V and J ends, which lost 6 bases and 6 bases, there was a span of 15 bases. The germline V gene has CDR1 MNHEY and CDR2 SMNVEV (reference sequence). The CDR3 length is 14 residues. Here the CDR3 DNA reads TGTGCCAGCAGCCCCGGACTTAATACCAATGAGCAGTTCTTC. Its protein is CASSPGLNTNEQFF.

Regarding this clonotype: A junction boundary mismatches the germline segment, possibly from a read error. The chain recombines TRBV27 with TRBJ2-7, with D unresolved. The CDR3 contains 11 residues. Germline V gene lookup returns CDR1 MNHEY and CDR2 SMNVEV (reference sequence). The CDR3 spells CASTYRGEWDF. CDR3 DNA: TGTGCCAGCACCTATAGAGGAGAGTGGGACTTC.

V usage is TRBV6-5 and J usage is TRBJ2-7; D is perhaps TRBD1 or TRBD2 (5 bases each). With 9 bases removed from V and 3 bases from J, the gap between germline ends came to 9 bases. CDR1 and CDR2 (germline): MNHEY, SVGAGI. The CDR3 has 11 amino acids. The CDR3: CASRGVYEQYF. The DNA of the CDR3 is TGTGCCAGTAGGGGAGTCTACGAGCAGTACTTC.

At least ten counts were recorded for this clonotype. The chain couples TRBV7-3 to TRBJ2-7; 7 nucleotides agree with TRBD1. The CDR3 loop spans 15 amino acids. From germline, CDR1 is SGHTA and CDR2 FQGTGA. V lost 5 bases, J lost 2 bases, and 9 bases stayed unmatched. Written as DNA, the CDR3 is TGTGCCAGCAGCCCCAACCGGGACAGCCCCTACGAGCAGTACTTC. It is translated as CASSPNRDSPYEQYF. Full variable domain (rest looked up from reference TRBV7-3 and TRBJ2-7): GAGVSQTPSNKVTEKGKYVELRCDPISGHTALYWYRQSLGQGPEFLIYFQGTGAADDSGLPNDRFFAVRPEGSVSTLKIQRTERGDSAVYLCASSPNRDSPYEQYFGPGTRLTVT.

The rearrangement joins TRBV28 to TRBJ1-2; D is ambiguous. CDR1 and CDR2 from the germline V gene are MDHEN and SYDVKM. CDR3 size: 12 residues. The V and J ends lost 5 bases and 8 bases respectively, with 12 bases between them. CDR3 sequence reads: CASSPLKGGYTF. CDR3 nucleotide sequence: TGTGCCAGCAGTCCCCTCAAGGGAGGCTACACCTTC.

This clonotype was counted between two and nine times. The chain employs TRBV27 and TRBJ2-3, with 13 positions matching TRBD2. The CDR3 extends over 18 amino acids. V shed 2 bases and J 0 bases; nucleotides not matched to a gene: 5. The germline V gene has CDR1 MNHEY and CDR2 SMNVEV (reference sequence). CDR3 nucleotides: TGTGCCAGCAGTTTAACTAGCGGGGGGGCCGGGAGCACAGATACGCAGTATTTT. Its translation: CASSLTSGGAGSTDTQYF.

At least ten counts were recorded for this clonotype. V and J are TRBV3-1 and TRBJ2-3; D unclear. V shed 2 bases and J shed 5 bases, with 8 bases lying between them. The CDR3 runs 13 residues. The V gene's germline CDR1 is LGHDT and CDR2 YNNKEL (reference sequence). The CDR3 loop is CASSQIRGDTQYF. In DNA form, the CDR3 reads TGTGCCAGCAGCCAAATCCGCGGAGATACGCAGTATTTT.

This clonotype was picked up a small number of times. The rearrangement joins TRBV5-1 to TRBJ2-1, with 9 bases fitting TRBD1. Trimming at V came to 0 bases and at J to 7 bases, leaving 5 bases not matched to a gene. The CDR3 spans 15 residues. Germline CDR1 reads SGHRS; CDR2 reads YFSETQ. The DNA of the CDR3 is TGCGCCAGCAGCTTGGGACAGGGGGTTGGGAATGAGCAGTTCTTC. Protein product: CASSLGQGVGNEQFF.

The CDR3 is CASSPTGDNSPLHF. Here the CDR3 DNA reads TGTGCCAGCAGCCCGACGGGGGATAATTCACCCCTCCACTTT. V gene TRBV7-8 combines with J gene TRBJ1-6; perhaps TRBD1 as D (5 bases). Between the trimmed V and J ends, which lost 5 bases and 5 bases, there was a span of 10 bases. Germline V CDR1 and CDR2: SGHVS, FQNEAQ. The length of the CDR3 is 14 residues.

A few counts support this clonotype. The V call is TRBV6-2 or TRBV6-3, the J call TRBJ2-1; D is unresolved. Looked up from germline, CDR1 is MNHEY and CDR2 is SVGEGT. The CDR3 covers 13 residues. With 7 bases removed from V and 10 bases from J, the gap between germline ends came to 17 bases. The chain's CDR3 is CASTRRGSAEQFF. As DNA, the CDR3 is TGTGCCAGCACTAGGCGTGGTTCAGCGGAGCAGTTCTTC.

This chain uses TRBV20-1 with TRBJ2-7; 7 bases are shared with TRBD2. Trimming cost V 3 bases and J 3 bases; bases outside gene matches: 5. Per the germline V gene, CDR1 is DFQATT and CDR2 is SNEGSKA (reference sequence). The CDR3 extends over 13 amino acids. The CDR3 loop is CSARWLADYEQYF. The CDR3 nucleotides read TGCAGTGCTAGGTGGCTAGCGGACTACGAGCAGTACTTC.

This clonotype was seen only a few times. CDR3 in amino acids: CASSLLAADTQYF. The CDR3 coding sequence is TGCGCCAGCAGCCTACTAGCTGCGGATACGCAGTATTTT. This chain joins TRBV4-3 and TRBJ2-3, with D perhaps matching TRBD2 (6 bases). Trimming left V 4 bases short and J 6 bases short, with 11 bases between. CDR1 and CDR2 from the germline V gene are LGHNA and YSLEER. This CDR3 is built from 13 residues.

V usage is TRBV12-3 or TRBV12-4 and J usage is TRBJ2-3; 8 bases map to TRBD2. The CDR3 sequence is 16 residues long. The V and J ends lost 2 bases and 3 bases, in that order; junction bases with no gene match: 7. This CDR3 is CASSLSSGRGTDTQYF. The CDR3 DNA reads as TGTGCCAGCAGTTTATCCAGCGGGAGAGGAACAGATACGCAGTATTTT.

Remarks on this clonotype: An end of the junction differs from the germline gene, which may be a read error. The chain recombines TRBV7-7 with TRBJ2-5; a possible D gene is TRBD2 (5 bases). Germline V gives CDR1 SSHAT, CDR2 FNYEAQ (reference sequence). The CDR3 is 13 residues long. CDR3 sequence (DNA): TGTGCTAGCAGCTTCGAGCGGCAAGAGACCCAGTACTTC. This gives the protein CASSFERQETQYF. Based on the CDR3 plus reference TRBV7-7 and TRBJ2-5, the full variable domain is GAGVSQSPRYKVTKRGQDVTLRCDPISSHATLYWYQQALGQGPEFLTYFNYEAQPDKSGLPSDRFSAERPEGSISTLTIQRTEQRDSAMYRCASSFERQETQYFGPGTRLLVL.

The CDR3 is CSVGTGSNQPQHF. Written as DNA, the CDR3 is TGCAGTGTTGGGACAGGTAGCAATCAGCCCCAGCATTTT. The chain recombines TRBV20-1 with TRBJ1-5, with TRBD1 identical over 8 bases. The CDR3 loop spans 13 amino acids. V trimming: 7 bases; J trimming: 0 bases; junction bases outside the gene matches: 2. Germline values: CDR1 DFQATT, CDR2 SNEGSKA (reference sequence).

This clonotype was counted ten times or more. CDR3 loop: CASRTGYEQYF. For the CDR3, the DNA is TGTGCCAGCAGGACAGGGTACGAGCAGTACTTC. The chain links TRBV27 to TRBJ2-7; 7 positions agree with TRBD1. The germline V gene encodes CDR1 MNHEY and CDR2 SMNVEV (reference sequence). The junction had 0 bases not matched to a gene; V was cut back by 6 bases and J by 4 bases. The CDR3 totals 11 residues.

This chain links TRBV3-1 with TRBJ1-2; D might be TRBD1 (5 bases). V was trimmed by 4 bases and J by 8 bases, leaving 17 bases between them. This CDR3 spans 14 amino acids. The germline V gene encodes CDR1 LGHDT and CDR2 YNNKEL (reference sequence). This chain's CDR3 is CASSPTQRGRGYTF. Written as DNA, the CDR3 is TGTGCCAGCAGCCCCACCCAGAGGGGCCGGGGCTACACCTTC. The complete variable domain, with remaining parts taken from reference TRBV3-1 and TRBJ1-2, reads DTAVSQTPKYLVTQMGNDKSIKCEQNLGHDTMYWYKQDSKKFLKIMFSYNNKELIINETVPNRFSPKSPDKAHLNLHINSLELGDSAVYFCASSPTQRGRGYTFGSGTRLTVV.

At least ten counts were recorded for this clonotype. The V and J genes are TRBV10-2 and TRBJ1-2; D is unclear. Germline CDR1 WSHSY, CDR2 SAAADI. The CDR3 totals 12 residues. With 2 bases removed from V and 4 bases from J, the gap between germline ends came to 5 bases. For the CDR3, the DNA is TGCGCCAGCAGTGAGAAGGGCTATGGCTACACCTTC. Residues: CASSEKGYGYTF.

The chain joins TRBV6-5 to TRBJ2-4; 9 bases are shared with TRBD1. V lost 1 base and J lost 6; bases outside the gene matches: 10. Germline V gene data show CDR1 as MNHEY and CDR2 as SVGAGI. This CDR3 contains 17 residues. Here the CDR3 reads CASSYYGTGTSGNIQYF. The CDR3 coding sequence is TGTGCCAGCAGTTACTATGGGACAGGGACCTCAGGAAACATTCAGTACTTC.

The V gene is TRBV6-4, the J gene TRBJ2-2, with a weak D call TRBD1 (5 bases). The CDR3 sequence is 15 residues long. The V end lost 3 bases, the J end lost 4 bases, and 12 bases lay between the germline ends. From germline, CDR1 is MRHNA and CDR2 SNTAGT. In DNA, the CDR3 is TGTGCCAGCAGTGAGGTTCAGGGCCTCACCGGGGAGCTGTTTTTT. Translation gives CASSEVQGLTGELFF.

In its sample, this clonotype was seen many times. The chain links TRBV28 to TRBJ2-1; the match to TRBD2 covers 9 bases. CDR3 length: 15 amino acids. Per the germline V gene, CDR1 is MDHEN and CDR2 is SYDVKM. Trimming cost V 5 bases and J 9 bases; bases outside gene matches: 11. The chain's CDR3 is CASSLIRTSDGEQFF. Here the CDR3 DNA reads TGTGCCAGCAGTCTAATACGGACTAGCGACGGTGAGCAGTTCTTC.

The table lists this clonotype with many counts. V and J are TRBV7-9 and TRBJ2-3; D gene ambiguous. Trimming took off 8 bases at V and 2 bases at J, with 11 bases between the two ends. Germline loops: CDR1 SEHNR, CDR2 FQNEAQ (reference sequence). The CDR3 sequence is 13 residues long. This CDR3 reads CASDSPDTDTQYF. The DNA of the CDR3 is TGTGCCAGCGATAGCCCCGACACAGATACGCAGTATTTT.